This T cell receptor beta chain originates from a study of T cells in Graves' hyperthyroidism and ophthalmopathy. Study results and limitations: The authors' 13 V-J model separated ophthalmopathy from stable hyperthyroidism. Progression to ophthalmopathy was predicted a median of approximately 6.4 months early.

As for this clonotype: The target antigen is unknown.

RNA transcripts gave rise to amplified TCR beta CDR3 regions. A first-round RT-PCR of the TCR CDR3 used the HTBI primer set. In TCRdb, the multiplex PCR reads were re-called with MiXCR into one record per CDR3 protein. The table lists more than 500,000 distinct CDR3 sequences, 46% of them singletons. Researchers barred patients who had uncontrolled infection, other autoimmune disease, pregnancy or lactation. On the basis of clinical symptoms, serum thyroxine and TRAb, thyroid ultrasound and orbital computed tomography, diagnoses were made. The clonotype originates from an adult woman with Graves' disease, either hyperthyroidism or ophthalmopathy (not recorded which). The sequencing input was peripheral blood or thyroid tissue (not recorded which).

CDR3 sequence reads: CASSEWGGTPYNEQFF. In nucleotides, the CDR3 is TGTGCCAGCAGTGAATGGGGCGGGACGCCCTACAATGAGCAGTTCTTC. This chain links TRBV2 with TRBJ2-1; D might be TRBD2 (6 bases). This CDR3 is built from 16 residues. V shed 2 bases and J shed 2 bases, with 13 bases lying between them. From germline, CDR1 is SNHLY and CDR2 FYNNEI.